This TCR beta chain emerged from a study of T cell repertoires in cytomegalovirus infection. Study-level information: Used in the study were CMV epitopes, some recently identified and HLA-C-restricted, others well-studied and HLA-B-restricted. Through public TCR beta signatures, both CMV infection and matching HLA type were indicated. Broader study findings: Carriage of CMV together with the relevant HLA was identifiable through cumulative public TCR beta family frequency.

Remarks on this clonotype: What it recognizes is unknown.

Germline assignment: CDR1 DFQATT and CDR2 SNEGSKA (reference sequence). V was shortened by 0 bases and J by 1 base, with 13 bases between the two germline ends. The CDR3 extends over 15 amino acids. TCRdb itself ran the reads through MiXCR, one entry per CDR3 protein. This sample has roughly 80,000 distinct CDR3 sequences, with 20% to 30% found just once. The clonotype originates from a human donor in good health (CMV status not recorded). Some clones in this sample may be carry-over from other donors' samples. V is TRBV20-1 and J is TRBJ2-7; D is ambiguous. The sample in question was CD8+ T cells from cultured PBMCs, obtained from culture after CMV antigen stimulation. CDR3 coding DNA: TGCAGTGCTAGAGATCCGTCCCAGGCTTCCTACGAGCAGTACTTC. The encoded protein is CSARDPSQASYEQYF.